The sequence of this T cell receptor (beta chain) was determined in a study of cytomegalovirus exposure and HLA in healthy donors. Study overall: There were some 380 genotyped donors. Of these, 81% fell in the genetic ancestry cluster associated with self-reported Caucasian donors. Study results and caveats: Later analysis associated a missense DCLRE1C variant with TCR beta V- and J-gene trimming. A later analysis reported that several of the most significant clusters appeared to be linked to common viral pathogens, among them Epstein-Barr virus.

The PCR had 60 Vbeta and 13 Jbeta primers. The table came from immunoSEQ multiplex PCR; TCRdb's copy has only in-frame clones and leaves some out. The data contain approximately 100,000 clones, about 83% of them singletons. As for the donors, each was a healthy bone marrow donor. This CDR3 spans 14 amino acids. V gave up 3 bases and J gave up 3 bases, with 11 bases separating them. Germline CDR1 MGHRA, CDR2 YSYEKL. With regard to this clone: The antigen is not known.

The sequencing sample was made of PBMCs. The V gene is TRBV4-1, the J gene TRBJ1-1; no clear D gene. The sequence derives from a female donor in good health and CMV-seropositive. CDR3 residues: CASSHVGLDTEAFF. The CDR3 bases are TGCGCCAGCAGCCACGTCGGGTTGGACACTGAAGCTTTCTTT.